This T cell receptor beta chain stems from a study of T cell repertoires in cytomegalovirus infection. Background on the study: From public TCR beta signatures came an indication of both CMV infection and matching HLA type. General study results and limits: HLA-C-restricted CMV clonotypes gave the most frequent clonotype in two of eight donors. Public TCR beta family frequency separated CMV-and-HLA carriers, including in an independent cohort.

MiXCR, applied by TCRdb to the reads, yields one record per CDR3 protein. The sample consists of around 630,000 distinct CDR3 sequences, approximately 25% of them appearing once. For this clonotype: The antigen is not known.

The TCR originated in a human donor in good health (CMV status not recorded). Some clones in this sample may be carry-over from other donors' samples. Sequenced material: CD8+ T cells from PBMCs.

The CDR3 nucleotides are TGCAGTGCCAAGGGGGGGATCTCAGATACGCAGTATTTT. Amino acids: CSAKGGISDTQYF. The chain joins TRBV20-1 to TRBJ2-3; D is possibly TRBD2 (7 bases). Germline lookup yields CDR1 DFQATT and CDR2 SNEGSKA (reference sequence). The CDR3 totals 13 residues. V was pared by 6 bases and J by 4 bases, with 14 bases between.